In its sample, the clone carrying this T cell receptor beta chain was seen once. The sample comes from a study of blood T cells in healthy people across ages. The authors ran a second PCR of roughly 6 to 12 cycles using a sample-barcoded 5' primer and a J-beta primer mix. TCRdb recomputed calls from the 5' RACE reads with MiXCR, one row per CDR3 protein. In the table there are about a million distinct CDR3 sequences, roughly 51% of which are singletons. CDR1 and CDR2 (germline): DFQATT, SNEGSKA (reference sequence). CDR3 length: 16 residues. V lost 5 bases, J lost 1 base, and 9 bases stayed unmatched.

The chain carries TRBV20-1 and TRBJ2-1; 9 bases are shared with TRBD2. The source of this sequence is an older woman in good health. Sequences were obtained from blood. CDR3 protein: CSAPTRTSESYNEQFF. The CDR3 bases are TGCAGTGCTCCAACCCGGACTAGCGAATCCTACAATGAGCAGTTCTTC.